The clone carrying this TCR beta chain was observed a few times. The antigen remains undetermined. These data are taken from a study of OX40 agonist ivuxolimab in advanced cancers. Germline lookup yields CDR1 MDHEN and CDR2 SYDVKM. After removal of 2 bases from V and 1 base from J, the junction contained 6 bases not matched to a gene. The CDR3 is 18 amino acids. General study findings and limits: Some of the nonresponding patients also showed low levels of normalized T-cell clonal expansion.

The assay was immunoSEQ multiplex PCR, and TCRdb's table has in-frame clones only and misses some. Of 77,000 or so clones listed, around four fifths are singletons. The chain recombines TRBV28 with TRBJ2-6; 9 bases agree with TRBD1. This clonotype was obtained from an adult with an advanced solid tumor such as melanoma, head and neck, liver or kidney cancer. Sequencing was performed on CD4+ or CD8+ T cells sorted from blood, taken in a trial of the OX40 agonist ivuxolimab. The CDR3 DNA sequence: TGTGCCAGCAGTTTAACTCCCGGGACAGGGTCTGGGGCCAACGTCCTGACTTTC. Encoded protein: CASSLTPGTGSGANVLTF.